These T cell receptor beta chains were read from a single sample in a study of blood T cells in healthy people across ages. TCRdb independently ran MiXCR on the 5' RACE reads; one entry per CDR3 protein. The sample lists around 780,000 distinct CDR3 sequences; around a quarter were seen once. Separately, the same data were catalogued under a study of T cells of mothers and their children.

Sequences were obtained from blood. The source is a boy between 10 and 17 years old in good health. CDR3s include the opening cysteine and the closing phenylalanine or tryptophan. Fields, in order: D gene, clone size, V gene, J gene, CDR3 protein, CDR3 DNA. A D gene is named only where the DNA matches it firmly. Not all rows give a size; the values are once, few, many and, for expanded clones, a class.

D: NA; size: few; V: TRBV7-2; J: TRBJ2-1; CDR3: CASSLEGREQFF; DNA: TGTGCCAGCAGCTTAGAGGGGAGGGAGCAGTTCTTC
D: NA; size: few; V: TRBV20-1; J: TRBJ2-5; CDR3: CSARDPAGETQYF; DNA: TGCAGTGCTAGAGATCCGGCGGGGGAGACCCAGTACTTC
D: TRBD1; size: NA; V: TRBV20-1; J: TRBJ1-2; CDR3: CSARARRQGPYYGYTF; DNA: TGCAGTGCTAGGGCCCGTCGACAGGGACCGTACTATGGCTACACCTTC
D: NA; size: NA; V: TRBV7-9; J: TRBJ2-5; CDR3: CASSLNLFQETQYF; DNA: TGTGCCAGCAGCTTAAATCTCTTCCAAGAGACCCAGTACTTC
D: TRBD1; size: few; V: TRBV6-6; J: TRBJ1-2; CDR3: CASSNQGDGYTF; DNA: TGTGCCAGCAGTAACCAGGGGGATGGCTACACCTTC
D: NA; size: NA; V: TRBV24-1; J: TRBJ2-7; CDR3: CATSDPSLIRGHPTYEQYF; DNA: TGTGCCACCAGTGATCCGTCTCTCATCCGGGGACATCCCACCTACGAGCAGTACTTC
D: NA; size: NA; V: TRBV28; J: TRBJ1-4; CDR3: CASSIPGRRGEKLFF; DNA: TGTGCCAGCAGTATCCCGGGACGGCGAGGGGAAAAACTGTTTTTT
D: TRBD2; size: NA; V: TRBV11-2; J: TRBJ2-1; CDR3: CASSFSGPENNEQFF; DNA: TGTGCCAGCAGCTTTAGCGGGCCCGAAAACAATGAGCAGTTCTTC
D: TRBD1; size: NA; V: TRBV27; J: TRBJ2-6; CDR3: CASSLSYTGEIRAGANVLTF; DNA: TGTGCCAGCAGTTTATCATATACAGGGGAGATCAGAGCTGGGGCCAACGTCCTGACTTTC
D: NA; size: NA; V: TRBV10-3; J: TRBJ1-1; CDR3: CAISSGTEAFF; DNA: TGTGCCATCAGCTCCGGGACAGAAGCTTTCTTT
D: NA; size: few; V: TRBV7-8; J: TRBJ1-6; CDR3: CASSLPSPLHF; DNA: TGTGCCAGCAGCTTACCCTCACCCCTCCACTTT
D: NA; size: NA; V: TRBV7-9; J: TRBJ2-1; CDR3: CASSPKGGAEYNEQFF; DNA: TGTGCCAGCAGCCCAAAGGGGGGCGCAGAATACAATGAGCAGTTCTTC
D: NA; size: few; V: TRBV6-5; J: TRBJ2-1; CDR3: CASSYSGSSEKQFF; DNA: TGTGCCAGCAGTTACTCCGGTAGTTCAGAGAAGCAGTTCTTC
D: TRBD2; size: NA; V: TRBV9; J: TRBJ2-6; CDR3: CASSGRPSSAANVLTF; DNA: TGCGCCAGCAGCGGGAGGCCTTCCTCTGCGGCCAACGTCCTGACTTTC
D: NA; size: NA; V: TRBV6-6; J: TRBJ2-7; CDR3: CASRISKFYEQYF; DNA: TGTGCCAGCAGGATTAGTAAATTCTACGAGCAGTACTTC
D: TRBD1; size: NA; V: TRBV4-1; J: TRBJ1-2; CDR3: CASSPTQGGDGYTF; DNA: TGCGCCAGCAGCCCCACGCAGGGGGGGGATGGCTACACCTTC
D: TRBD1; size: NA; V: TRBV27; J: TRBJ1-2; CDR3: CASSWDRGLGYTF; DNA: TGTGCCAGCAGTTGGGACAGGGGGCTTGGCTACACCTTC
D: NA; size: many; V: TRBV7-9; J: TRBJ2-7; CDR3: CASSGGQTYEQYF; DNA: TGTGCCAGCAGCGGTGGACAAACCTACGAGCAGTACTTC
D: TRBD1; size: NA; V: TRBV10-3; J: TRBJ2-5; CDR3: CAISTLQGARETQYF; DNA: TGTGCCATCAGTACCCTGCAGGGGGCACGGGAGACCCAGTACTTC